These 11 T cell receptor beta chains were all obtained from the same sample, sequenced in a study of T cell responses to AZD1222 COVID-19 vaccine. Generated by immunoSEQ multiplex PCR, the TCRdb table keeps only in-frame clones and is missing some. The sample has approximately 140,000 clones, about 92% seen once. The material was peripheral blood, obtained on day 0 of AZD1222 vaccination. Source of these receptors: an adult in good health.

Only a few counts were recorded for this clone. This chain links TRBV9 with TRBJ2-3, with D unclear. Trimming left V 4 bases short and J 0 bases short, with 9 bases between. Germline V CDR1 and CDR2: SGDLS, YYNGEE. The CDR3 consists of 14 residues. The CDR3 sequence: CASSRRDSTDTQYF. CDR3 DNA: TGTGCCAGCAGCCGGCGTGATAGCACAGATACGCAGTATTTT.

The rearrangement uses TRBV28 and TRBJ2-3; D gene uncertain. Between the trimmed V and J ends, which lost 5 bases and 2 bases, there was a span of 14 bases. The CDR3 is 15 amino acids. Per the germline V gene, CDR1 is MDHEN and CDR2 is SYDVKM. The CDR3 coding sequence is TGTGCCAGCAGTCCCCGATTCGATCCCACAGATACGCAGTATTTT. Protein sequence: CASSPRFDPTDTQYF.

This chain links TRBV7-9 with TRBJ2-3; possible D gene TRBD2, 6 bases. The CDR3 is 15 amino acids. The V gene's germline CDR1 is SEHNR and CDR2 FQNEAQ (reference sequence). Trimming pared 3 bases from V and 1 base from J, leaving 11 bases between. As DNA, the CDR3 is TGTGCCAGCAGCTTTGCCGGGGGTGGCACAGATACGCAGTATTTT. Translated: CASSFAGGGTDTQYF.

The chain combines TRBV19 with TRBJ2-3, with 8 bases identical to TRBD2. J lost 7 bases, V lost 7 bases, and 13 bases had no gene match. In germline, CDR1 is LNHDA, CDR2 SQIVND (reference sequence). The CDR3 extends over 15 amino acids. The CDR3, as DNA: TGTGCCAGTACCCCCGGGGGGGGAGGGATAAATACGCAGTATTTT. Encoded protein: CASTPGGGGINTQYF.

The chain employs TRBV27 and TRBJ2-7, with D tentatively TRBD1 or TRBD2 (5 bases each). The CDR3 has 16 residues. The germline gives CDR1 MNHEY, CDR2 SMNVEV (reference sequence). V lost 0 bases, J lost 3 bases, and 15 bases lay in between. CDR3 bases: TGTGCCAGCAGTTTATCACCCGGGACGGGATTCTACGAGCAGTACTTC. Translating it yields CASSLSPGTGFYEQYF.

The chain employs TRBV5-6 and TRBJ1-1; D is unresolved. The CDR3 totals 17 residues. The germline gives CDR1 SGHDT, CDR2 YYEEEE. Trimming pared 1 base from V and 0 bases from J, leaving 16 bases between. CDR3 residues: CASSLYGSRAMNTEAFF. The CDR3 nucleotides read TGTGCCAGCAGCTTGTACGGGTCGAGGGCGATGAACACTGAAGCTTTCTTT.

V and J are TRBV11-3 and TRBJ2-7, with D perhaps matching TRBD1 (5 bases). This CDR3 spans 13 amino acids. Per germline, CDR1 SGHNT and CDR2 YENEEA. Trimming took off 5 bases at V and 1 base at J, with 9 bases between the two ends. The CDR3 region has the DNA TGTGCCAGCAGCCACAGACAGTCCTACGAGCAGTACTTC. Amino acid sequence: CASSHRQSYEQYF.

The rearrangement links TRBV5-1 to TRBJ1-6; D is perhaps TRBD1 (6 bases). Deletions cut 4 bases from V and 9 bases from J, with 14 bases between. The CDR3 sequence is 14 residues long. Looked up from germline, CDR1 is SGHRS and CDR2 is YFSETQ. DNA of the CDR3: TGCGCCAGCAGCGCACAGGGTCTTTCTTCACCCCTCCACTTT. Encoded protein: CASSAQGLSSPLHF.

V is TRBV5-1 and J is TRBJ2-3, with 9 nucleotides matching TRBD2. The length of the CDR3 is 15 residues. The V and J ends lost 4 bases and 4 bases, in that order; junction bases with no gene match: 7. Germline CDR1 reads SGHRS; CDR2 reads YFSETQ. CDR3 sequence reads: CASSASGRWADTQYF. CDR3 bases: TGCGCCAGCAGCGCCAGCGGGAGGTGGGCAGATACGCAGTATTTT.

This clone was recorded once. J is TRBJ1-6 and V is TRBV5-1; no clear D. CDR1 and CDR2 (germline): SGHRS, YFSETQ. The CDR3 is made up of 15 amino acids. Trimming shortened V by 0 bases and J by 4 bases, and 8 bases separated the two germline ends. The CDR3 region is CASSLASGYNSPLHF. The CDR3 DNA sequence: TGCGCCAGCAGCTTGGCCTCGGGGTATAATTCACCCCTCCACTTT.

The gene calls are TRBV2 and TRBJ1-2, with D unclear. There are 13 residues in the CDR3. Germline V gene sequence: CDR1 SNHLY, CDR2 FYNNEI. Trimming cost V 4 bases and J 4 bases, with 10 bases left between them. CDR3 bases: TGTGCCAGCAGTGTAGAGCCTACCTATGGCTACACCTTC. Its protein is CASSVEPTYGYTF. The full variable domain, with the rest looked up from reference TRBV2 and TRBJ1-2, is EPEVTQTPSHQVTQMGQEVILRCVPISNHLYFYWYRQILGQKVEFLVSFYNNEISEKSEIFDDQFSVERPDGSNFTLKIRSTKLEDSAMYFCASSVEPTYGYTFGSGTRLTVV.